These T cell receptor beta chains were read from a single sample in a study of T cells after yellow fever vaccination. TCRdb fed the 5' RACE reads into MiXCR, producing one record per CDR3 protein. The data contain fewer than 450,000 distinct CDR3 sequences, around 4.1% of them singletons. Source: PBMCs, taken 5 days after the yellow fever booster vaccination. The receptors stem from a young man who received the YFV17D yellow fever vaccine. Each CDR3 is given with its conserved first and last residue. D genes are given only for firm matches. Clone size is stated in some rows and not others, as once, few, many or a class when expanded.

- | TRBJ2-4 | TRBV5-1 | few | TGCGCCAGCAGCTTGGTCTCGACCAAAAACATTCAGTACTTC | CASSLVSTKNIQYF
TRBD2 | TRBJ2-5 | TRBV27 | few | TGTGCCAGCAGTTATCCCTCGAAGCGGGGGGGCTCATTAAAAGAGACCCAGTACTTC | CASSYPSKRGGSLKETQYF
- | TRBJ1-1 | TRBV7-2 | few | TGTGCCAGCAGCTTAGTTTCTCACGCCGACGAAGCTTTCTTT | CASSLVSHADEAFF
TRBD2 | TRBJ2-1 | TRBV13 | many | TGTGCCAGCTTCAAGAGGGGACTAGCGGGGGTCAATGAGCAGTTCTTC | CASFKRGLAGVNEQFF
- | TRBJ2-2 | TRBV7-2 | many | TGTGCCAGCAGCCGAGTAGCGTGGAACACCGGGGAGCTGTTTTTT | CASSRVAWNTGELFF
TRBD1 | TRBJ1-6 | TRBV5-1 | few | TGCGCCAGCAGCCTACAGGGGGGGAACAATTCACCCCTCCACTTT | CASSLQGGNNSPLHF
- | TRBJ2-2 | TRBV20-1 | - | TGCAGTGCTATACTTAGCGGGAACACCGGGGAGCTGTTTTTT | CSAILSGNTGELFF
- | TRBJ2-2 | TRBV2 | - | TGTGCCAGCAGCCCGGGACCCCGATTGAACACCGGGGAGCTGTTTTTT | CASSPGPRLNTGELFF
- | TRBJ2-3 | TRBV11-1 | many | TGTGCCAGCAGCTACCGAGCACGTTCCACAGATACGCAGTATTTT | CASSYRARSTDTQYF
- | TRBJ1-1 | TRBV7-2 | many | TGTGCCAGCAGCTTAGAGGGAGTACGCCGAAACACTGAAGCTTTCTTT | CASSLEGVRRNTEAFF
- | TRBJ1-5 | TRBV7-2 | - | TGTGCCAGCAGGGACAGTCATAGCAATCAGCCCCAGCATTTT | CASRDSHSNQPQHF
TRBD1 | TRBJ1-1 | TRBV6-5 | - | TGTGCCAGCAGTAAGCGACAGGGGAACACTGAAGCTTTCTTT | CASSKRQGNTEAFF
- | TRBJ1-2 | TRBV18 | - | TGTGCCAGCTCACCGGAGGGTTTGGGCTACACCTTC | CASSPEGLGYTF
TRBD1 | TRBJ2-6 | TRBV12-3/TRBV12-4 | many | TGTGCCAGCAGCTCCCAAGGAATAATCCGGGACAGGGGCAGTGGTGGGACTGGGGCCAACGTCCTGACTTTC | CASSSQGIIRDRGSGGTGANVLTF
TRBD1 | TRBJ2-7 | TRBV6-1 | many | TGTGCCAGCAGCTGGACAGGAGCCTACGAGCAGTACTTC | CASSWTGAYEQYF
- | TRBJ2-3 | TRBV27 | - | TGTGCCAGCAGTTTATTGGAGGCAGATACGCAGTATTTT | CASSLLEADTQYF
- | TRBJ2-7 | TRBV5-4 | - | TGTGCCAGCAGCCCAGCTGGGGCCCACGAGCAGTACTTC | CASSPAGAHEQYF
TRBD2 | TRBJ2-3 | TRBV20-1 | - | TGCAGTGCTAGAGGCCTTAGCGGGATTCGCACAGATACGCAGTATTTT | CSARGLSGIRTDTQYF
- | TRBJ1-1 | TRBV19 | many | TGTGCCAGTAAATTTGCAGCGGGCGGCACTGAAGCTTTCTTT | CASKFAAGGTEAFF
- | TRBJ1-2 | TRBV4-1 | few | TGCGCCAGCAGCCAGGGCCGAATGGGGGGCTACACCTTC | CASSQGRMGGYTF
- | TRBJ1-1 | TRBV20-1 | - | TGCAGTGCTCCGCCGGGTACGAACACTGAAGCTTTCTTT | CSAPPGTNTEAFF
TRBD1 | TRBJ2-7 | TRBV11-2 | many | TGTGCCAGCAGTCCCCGACAGGGCGACGAGCAGTACTTC | CASSPRQGDEQYF
- | TRBJ2-2 | TRBV7-2 | few | TGTGCCAGCAGCTACCCGGTACTTAACACCGGGGAGCTGTTTTTT | CASSYPVLNTGELFF
- | TRBJ2-3 | TRBV7-2 | many | TGTGCCAGCACCCCGGGACATCGCACAGATACGCAGTATTTT | CASTPGHRTDTQYF
- | TRBJ1-1 | TRBV4-3 | - | TGCGCCAGCAGCCAAGATAGCCAGGGATACACTGAAGCTTTCTTT | CASSQDSQGYTEAFF
TRBD1 | TRBJ1-4 | TRBV5-8 | - | TGTGCCAGCAGCCTCGGGACAGGGCGTAATGAAAAACTGTTTTTT | CASSLGTGRNEKLFF
- | TRBJ1-4 | TRBV12-3/TRBV12-4 | few | TGTGCCAGCAGTTTGGGGCAGAAGAATGAAAAACTGTTTTTT | CASSLGQKNEKLFF
- | TRBJ2-7 | TRBV27 | - | TGTGCCAGCAGTTTAGGGAGGCCCTCCTACGAGCAGTACTTC | CASSLGRPSYEQYF
- | TRBJ2-6 | TRBV5-4 | few | TGTGCCAGCATCGTCAGTAAGTCTGGGGCCAACGTCCTGACTTTC | CASIVSKSGANVLTF
- | TRBJ2-1 | TRBV20-1 | - | TGCAGTGCTACTCCGGGACTGGCCTACAATGAGCAGTTCTTC | CSATPGLAYNEQFF
TRBD2 | TRBJ2-5 | TRBV28 | few | TGTGCCAGCAATAGCGGGGGGTGGGAGACCCAGTACTTC | CASNSGGWETQYF